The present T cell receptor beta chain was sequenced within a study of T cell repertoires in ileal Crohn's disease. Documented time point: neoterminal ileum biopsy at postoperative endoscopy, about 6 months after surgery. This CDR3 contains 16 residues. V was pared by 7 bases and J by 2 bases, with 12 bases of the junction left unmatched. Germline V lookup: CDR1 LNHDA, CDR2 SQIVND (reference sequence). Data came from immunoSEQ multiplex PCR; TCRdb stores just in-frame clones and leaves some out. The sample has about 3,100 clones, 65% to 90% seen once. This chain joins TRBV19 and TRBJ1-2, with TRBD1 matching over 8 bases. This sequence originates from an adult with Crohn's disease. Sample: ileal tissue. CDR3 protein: CASIPRGDRRNYGYTF. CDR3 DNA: TGTGCCAGTATCCCCCGGGGGGACAGGAGAAACTATGGCTACACCTTC.